This T cell receptor (beta chain) was sequenced during a study of cytomegalovirus exposure and HLA in healthy donors. Study results and caveats: HLA alleles showed associations with around 15,000 TCR beta sequences in a later analysis, at a 0.05 false discovery rate.

Comment on this clone: Antigen unknown. At one boundary the junction diverges from the germline segment, which might be a read error. Different DNA sequences within this sample yield the same CDR3.

PCR used 60 Vbeta primers and 13 Jbeta primers. Clones were sequenced by immunoSEQ multiplex PCR, and TCRdb holds only the in-frame ones, with some missing. The profile shows 150,000 to 200,000 clones, more than 85% of them singletons. Germline CDR1 MNHNS, CDR2 SASEGT. CDR3 size: 18 residues. The chain couples TRBV6-1 to TRBJ2-7; 11 positions match TRBD2. This receptor was taken from a girl under three years old in good health and CMV-seronegative. The sample consisted of PBMCs. CDR3 bases: TGCGCCAGCAGTGAGCGCTCCACTAGCGGGAGAAACCCCTACGAGCAGTACTTC. It specifies CASSERSTSGRNPYEQYF.